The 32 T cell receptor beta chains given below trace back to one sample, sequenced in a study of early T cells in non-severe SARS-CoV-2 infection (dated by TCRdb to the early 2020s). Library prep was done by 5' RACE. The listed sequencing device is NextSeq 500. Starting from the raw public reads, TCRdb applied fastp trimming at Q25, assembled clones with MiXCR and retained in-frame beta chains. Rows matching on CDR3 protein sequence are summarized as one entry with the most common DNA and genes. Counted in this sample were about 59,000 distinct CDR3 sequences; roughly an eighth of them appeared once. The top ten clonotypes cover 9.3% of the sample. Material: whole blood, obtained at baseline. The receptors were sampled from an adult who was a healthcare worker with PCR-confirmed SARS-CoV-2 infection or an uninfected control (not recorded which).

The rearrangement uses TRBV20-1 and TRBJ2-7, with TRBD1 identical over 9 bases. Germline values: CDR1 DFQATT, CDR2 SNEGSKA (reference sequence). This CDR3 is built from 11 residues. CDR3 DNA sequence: TGCATACCCACAGGGGGCGACGAGCAGTACTTC. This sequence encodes CIPTGGDEQYF.

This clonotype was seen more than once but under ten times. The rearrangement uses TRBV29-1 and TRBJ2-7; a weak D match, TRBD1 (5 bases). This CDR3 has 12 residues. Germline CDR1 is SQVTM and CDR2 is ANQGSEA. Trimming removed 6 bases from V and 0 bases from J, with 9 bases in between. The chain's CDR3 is CSVDSSSYEQYF. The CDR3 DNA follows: TGCAGCGTCGACAGTAGCTCCTACGAGCAGTACTTC.

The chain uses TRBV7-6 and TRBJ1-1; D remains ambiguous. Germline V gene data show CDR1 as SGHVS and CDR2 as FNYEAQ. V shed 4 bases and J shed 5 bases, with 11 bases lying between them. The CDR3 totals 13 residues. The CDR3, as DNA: TGTGCCAGCAGCTCGGAGGGCGGTACTGAAGCTTTCTTT. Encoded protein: CASSSEGGTEAFF.

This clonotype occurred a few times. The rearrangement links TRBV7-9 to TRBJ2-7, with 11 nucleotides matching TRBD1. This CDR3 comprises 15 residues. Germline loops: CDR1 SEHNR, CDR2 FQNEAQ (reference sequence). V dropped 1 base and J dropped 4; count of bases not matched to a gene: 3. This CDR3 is CASSLEDRGRYEQYF. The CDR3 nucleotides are TGTGCCAGCAGCTTAGAGGACAGGGGGCGGTACGAGCAGTACTTC.

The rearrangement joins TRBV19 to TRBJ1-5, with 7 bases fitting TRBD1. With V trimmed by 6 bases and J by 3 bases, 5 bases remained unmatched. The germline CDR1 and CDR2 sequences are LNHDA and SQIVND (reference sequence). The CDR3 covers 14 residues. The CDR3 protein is CASSFQGDNQPQHF. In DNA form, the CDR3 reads TGTGCCAGTAGCTTTCAGGGGGACAATCAGCCCCAGCATTTT.

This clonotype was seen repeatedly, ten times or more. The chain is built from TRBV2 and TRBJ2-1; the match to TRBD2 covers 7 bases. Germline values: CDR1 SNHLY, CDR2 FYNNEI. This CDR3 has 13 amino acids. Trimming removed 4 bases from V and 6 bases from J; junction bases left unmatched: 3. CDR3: CASSAWTSNEQFF. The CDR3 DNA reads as TGTGCCAGCAGTGCTTGGACTAGCAATGAGCAGTTCTTC.

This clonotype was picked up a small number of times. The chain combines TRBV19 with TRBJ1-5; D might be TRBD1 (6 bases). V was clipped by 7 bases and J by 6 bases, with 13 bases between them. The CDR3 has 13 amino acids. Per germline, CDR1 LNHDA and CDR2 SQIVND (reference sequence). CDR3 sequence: CASTLGGGQPQHF. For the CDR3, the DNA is TGTGCCAGTACCCTAGGGGGGGGTCAGCCCCAGCATTTT.

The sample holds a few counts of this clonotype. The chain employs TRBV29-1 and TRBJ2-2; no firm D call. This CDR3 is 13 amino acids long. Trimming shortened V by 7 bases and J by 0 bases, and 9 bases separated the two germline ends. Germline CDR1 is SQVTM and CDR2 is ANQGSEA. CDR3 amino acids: CSATTPNTGELFF. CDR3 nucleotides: TGCAGCGCTACCACGCCGAACACCGGGGAGCTGTTTTTT.

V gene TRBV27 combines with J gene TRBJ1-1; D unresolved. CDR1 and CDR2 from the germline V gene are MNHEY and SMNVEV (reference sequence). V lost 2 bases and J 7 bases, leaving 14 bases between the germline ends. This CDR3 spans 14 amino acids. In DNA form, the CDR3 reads TGTGCCAGCAGTTTAACAGTGGGCAAGTTTGAAGCTTTCTTT. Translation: CASSLTVGKFEAFF.

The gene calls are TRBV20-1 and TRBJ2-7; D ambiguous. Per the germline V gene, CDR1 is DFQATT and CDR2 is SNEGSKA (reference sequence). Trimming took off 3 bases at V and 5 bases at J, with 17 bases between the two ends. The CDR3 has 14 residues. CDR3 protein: CSASLPPGNDEQYF. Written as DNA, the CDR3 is TGCAGTGCTAGTCTCCCACCGGGCAACGACGAGCAGTACTTC.

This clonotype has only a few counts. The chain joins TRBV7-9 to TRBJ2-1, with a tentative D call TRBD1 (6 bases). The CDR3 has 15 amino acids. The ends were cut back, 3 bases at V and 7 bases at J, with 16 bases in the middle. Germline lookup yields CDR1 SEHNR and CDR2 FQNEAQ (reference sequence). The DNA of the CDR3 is TGTGCCAGCAGCTTCCAGGTGGGGGCGCGAAATGAGCAGTTCTTC. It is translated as CASSFQVGARNEQFF.

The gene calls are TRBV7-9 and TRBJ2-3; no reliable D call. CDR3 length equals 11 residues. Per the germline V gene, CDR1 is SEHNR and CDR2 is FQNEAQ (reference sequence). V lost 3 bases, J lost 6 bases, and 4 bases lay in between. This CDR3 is CASSFQDTQYF. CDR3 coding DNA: TGTGCCAGCAGCTTCCAGGATACGCAGTATTTT. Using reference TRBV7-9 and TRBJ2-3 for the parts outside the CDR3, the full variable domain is DTGVSQNPRHKITKRGQNVTFRCDPISEHNRLYWYRQTLGQGPEFLTYFQNEAQLEKSRLLSDRFSAERPKGSFSTLEIQRTEQGDSAMYLCASSFQDTQYFGPGTRLTVL.

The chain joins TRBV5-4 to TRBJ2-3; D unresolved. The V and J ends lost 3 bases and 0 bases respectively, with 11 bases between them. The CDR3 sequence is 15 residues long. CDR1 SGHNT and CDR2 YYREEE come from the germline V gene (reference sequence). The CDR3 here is CASSYDTLSTDTQYF. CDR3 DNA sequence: TGTGCCAGCAGCTACGACACCCTTAGCACAGATACGCAGTATTTT.

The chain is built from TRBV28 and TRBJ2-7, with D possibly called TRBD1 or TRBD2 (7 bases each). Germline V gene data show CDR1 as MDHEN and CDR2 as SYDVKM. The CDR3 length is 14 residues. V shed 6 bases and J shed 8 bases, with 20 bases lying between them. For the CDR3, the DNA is TGTGCCAGCAGATCAGGGGGGGAGGAGACTAAGCAGTACTTC. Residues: CASRSGGEETKQYF.

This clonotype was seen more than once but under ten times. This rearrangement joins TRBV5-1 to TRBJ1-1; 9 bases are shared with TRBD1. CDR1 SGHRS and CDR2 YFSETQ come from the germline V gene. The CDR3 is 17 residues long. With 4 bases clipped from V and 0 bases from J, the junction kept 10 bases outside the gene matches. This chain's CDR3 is CASSPGQGRALNTEAFF. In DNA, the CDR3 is TGCGCCAGCAGCCCCGGACAGGGGAGGGCTTTGAACACTGAAGCTTTCTTT.

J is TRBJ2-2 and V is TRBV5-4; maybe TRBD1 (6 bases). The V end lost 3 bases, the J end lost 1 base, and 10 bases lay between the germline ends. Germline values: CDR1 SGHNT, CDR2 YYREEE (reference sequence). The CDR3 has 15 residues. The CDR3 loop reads CASSWWGLNTGELFF. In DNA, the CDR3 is TGTGCCAGCAGCTGGTGGGGGCTGAACACCGGGGAGCTGTTTTTT.

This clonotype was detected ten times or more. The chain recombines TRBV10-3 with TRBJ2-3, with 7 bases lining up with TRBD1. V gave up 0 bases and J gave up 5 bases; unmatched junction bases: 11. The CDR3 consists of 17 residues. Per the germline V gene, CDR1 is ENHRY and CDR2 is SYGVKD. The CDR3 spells CAISESRAGGLKDTQYF. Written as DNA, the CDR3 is TGTGCCATCAGTGAGTCGAGGGCAGGGGGTTTGAAAGATACGCAGTATTTT.

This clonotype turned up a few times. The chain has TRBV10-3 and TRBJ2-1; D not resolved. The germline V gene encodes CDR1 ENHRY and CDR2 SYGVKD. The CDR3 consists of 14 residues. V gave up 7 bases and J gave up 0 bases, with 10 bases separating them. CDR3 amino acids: CAITDGSSYNEQFF. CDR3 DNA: TGTGCCATCACGGACGGTAGCTCCTACAATGAGCAGTTCTTC.

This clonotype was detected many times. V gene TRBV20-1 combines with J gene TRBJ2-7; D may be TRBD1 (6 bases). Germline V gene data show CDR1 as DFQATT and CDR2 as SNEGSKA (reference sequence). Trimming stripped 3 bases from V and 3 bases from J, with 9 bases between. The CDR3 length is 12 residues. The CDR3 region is CSASRGNYEQYF. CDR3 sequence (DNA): TGCAGTGCTAGCAGGGGTAACTACGAGCAGTACTTC.

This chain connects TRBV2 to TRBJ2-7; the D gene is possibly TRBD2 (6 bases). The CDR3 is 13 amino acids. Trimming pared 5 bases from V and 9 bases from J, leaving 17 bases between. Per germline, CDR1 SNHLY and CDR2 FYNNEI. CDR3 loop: CASSPTERVGQYF. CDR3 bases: TGTGCCAGCAGTCCCACGGAGCGGGTCGGGCAGTACTTC.

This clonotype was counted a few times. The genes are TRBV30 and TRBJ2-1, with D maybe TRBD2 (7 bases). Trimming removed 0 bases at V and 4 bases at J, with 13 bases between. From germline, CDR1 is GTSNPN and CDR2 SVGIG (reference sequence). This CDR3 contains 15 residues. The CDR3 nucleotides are TGTGCCTGGAGTGTGGGGGGGCGACTATACAATGAGCAGTTCTTC. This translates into CAWSVGGRLYNEQFF.

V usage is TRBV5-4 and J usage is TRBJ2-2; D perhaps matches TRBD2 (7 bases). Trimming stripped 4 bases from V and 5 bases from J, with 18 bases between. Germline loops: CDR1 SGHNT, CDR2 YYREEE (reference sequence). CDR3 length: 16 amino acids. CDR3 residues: CASSPFGGGLTGELFF. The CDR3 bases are TGTGCCAGCAGCCCCTTCGGCGGGGGCTTGACCGGGGAGCTGTTTTTT.

The CDR3 loop is CASSLSVATEAFF. Written as DNA, the CDR3 is TGTGCCAGCAGCTTGTCAGTGGCCACTGAAGCTTTCTTT. This chain uses TRBV5-4 with TRBJ1-1; D is unclear. The CDR3 sequence is 13 residues long. Germline values: CDR1 SGHNT, CDR2 YYREEE (reference sequence). The ends were cut back, 1 base at V and 4 bases at J, with 8 bases in the middle. Supplemented by reference TRBV5-4 and TRBJ1-1, the full variable domain reads ETGVTQSPTHLIKTRGQQVTLRCSSQSGHNTVSWYQQALGQGPQFIFQYYREEENGRGNFPPRFSGLQFPNYSSELNVNALELDDSALYLCASSLSVATEAFFGQGTRLTVV.

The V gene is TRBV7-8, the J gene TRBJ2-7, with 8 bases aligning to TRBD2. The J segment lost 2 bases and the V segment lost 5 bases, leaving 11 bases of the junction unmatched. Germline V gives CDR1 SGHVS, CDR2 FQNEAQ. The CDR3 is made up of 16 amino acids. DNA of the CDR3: TGTGCCAGCAGCCGCACTAGCGGCTATTCCCCCTACGAGCAGTACTTC. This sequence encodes CASSRTSGYSPYEQYF.

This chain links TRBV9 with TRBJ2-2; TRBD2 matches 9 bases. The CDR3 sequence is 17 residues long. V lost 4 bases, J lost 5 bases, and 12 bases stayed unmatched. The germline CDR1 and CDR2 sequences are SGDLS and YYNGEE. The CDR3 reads CASSPHGAGGMTGELFF. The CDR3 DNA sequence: TGTGCCAGCAGCCCCCACGGAGCGGGGGGCATGACCGGGGAGCTGTTTTTT. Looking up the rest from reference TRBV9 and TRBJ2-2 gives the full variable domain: DSGVTQTPKHLITATGQRVTLRCSPRSGDLSVYWYQQSLDQGLQFLIQYYNGEERAKGNILERFSAQQFPDLHSELNLSSLELGDSALYFCASSPHGAGGMTGELFFGEGSRLTVL.

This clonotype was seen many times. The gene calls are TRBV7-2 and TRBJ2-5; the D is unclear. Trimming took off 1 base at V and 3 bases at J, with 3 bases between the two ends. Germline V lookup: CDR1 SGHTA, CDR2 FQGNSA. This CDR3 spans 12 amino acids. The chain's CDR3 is CASSLEKETQYF. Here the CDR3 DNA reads TGTGCCAGCAGCTTAGAGAAAGAGACCCAGTACTTC.

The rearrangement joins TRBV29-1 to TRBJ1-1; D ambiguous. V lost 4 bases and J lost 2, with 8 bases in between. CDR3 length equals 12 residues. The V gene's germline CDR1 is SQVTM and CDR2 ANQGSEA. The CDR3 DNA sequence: TGCAGCGTTGCTATGCTAAACACTGAAGCTTTCTTT. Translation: CSVAMLNTEAFF.

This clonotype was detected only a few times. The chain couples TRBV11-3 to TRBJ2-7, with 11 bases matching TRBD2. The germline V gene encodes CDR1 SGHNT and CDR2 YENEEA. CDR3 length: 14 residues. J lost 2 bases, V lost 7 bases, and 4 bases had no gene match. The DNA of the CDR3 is TGTGCCAGCACCTCTAGCGGGGGGACCTACGAGCAGTACTTC. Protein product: CASTSSGGTYEQYF.

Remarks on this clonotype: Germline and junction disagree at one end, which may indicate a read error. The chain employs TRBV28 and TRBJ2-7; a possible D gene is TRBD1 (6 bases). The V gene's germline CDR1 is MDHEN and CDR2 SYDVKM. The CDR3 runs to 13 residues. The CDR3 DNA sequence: TGTGCCTGCAGGGGCTCACACGGCCACGAGCAGTACTTC. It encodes CACRGSHGHEQYF.

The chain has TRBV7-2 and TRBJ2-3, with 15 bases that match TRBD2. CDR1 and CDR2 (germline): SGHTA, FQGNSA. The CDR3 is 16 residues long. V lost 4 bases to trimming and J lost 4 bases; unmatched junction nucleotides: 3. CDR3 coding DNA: TGTGCCAGCAGCTGGACTAGCGGGAGGGGGGCAGATACGCAGTATTTT. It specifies CASSWTSGRGADTQYF.

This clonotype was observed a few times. As DNA, the CDR3 is TGCAGCGTTCGATTCCGGGACAGTAACACTGAAGCTTTCTTT. Its translation: CSVRFRDSNTEAFF. This chain uses TRBV29-1 with TRBJ1-1; 7 nucleotides match TRBD1. V lost 5 bases, J lost 2 bases, and 8 bases stayed unmatched. Germline CDR1 reads SQVTM; CDR2 reads ANQGSEA. The CDR3 is 14 residues long.

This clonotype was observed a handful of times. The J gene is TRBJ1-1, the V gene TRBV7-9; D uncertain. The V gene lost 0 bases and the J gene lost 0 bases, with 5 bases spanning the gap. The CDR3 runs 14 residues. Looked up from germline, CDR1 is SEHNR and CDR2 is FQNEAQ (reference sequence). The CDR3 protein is CASSLASVNTEAFF. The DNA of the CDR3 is TGTGCCAGCAGCTTAGCGTCGGTGAACACTGAAGCTTTCTTT.